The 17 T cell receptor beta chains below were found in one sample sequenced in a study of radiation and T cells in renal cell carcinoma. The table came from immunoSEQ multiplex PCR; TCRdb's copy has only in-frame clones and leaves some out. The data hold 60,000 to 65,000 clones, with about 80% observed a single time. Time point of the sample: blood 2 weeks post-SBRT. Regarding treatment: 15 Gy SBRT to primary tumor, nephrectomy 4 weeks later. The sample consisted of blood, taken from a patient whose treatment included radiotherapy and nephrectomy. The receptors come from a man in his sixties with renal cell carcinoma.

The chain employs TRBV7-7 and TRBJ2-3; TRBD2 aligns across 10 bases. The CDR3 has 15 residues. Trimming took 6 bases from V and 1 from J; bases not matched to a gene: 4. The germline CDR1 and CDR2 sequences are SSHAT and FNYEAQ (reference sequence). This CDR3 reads CASSPLAGRTDTQYF. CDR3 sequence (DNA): TGTGCCAGCAGTCCACTAGCGGGGCGCACAGATACGCAGTATTTT.

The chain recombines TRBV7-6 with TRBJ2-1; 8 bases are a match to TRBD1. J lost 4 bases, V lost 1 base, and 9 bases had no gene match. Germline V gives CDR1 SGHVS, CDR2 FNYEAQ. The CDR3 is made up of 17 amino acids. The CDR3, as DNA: TGTGCCAGCAGCTTAGACTTCGGACAGGGAGCTTACAATGAGCAGTTCTTC. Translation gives CASSLDFGQGAYNEQFF.

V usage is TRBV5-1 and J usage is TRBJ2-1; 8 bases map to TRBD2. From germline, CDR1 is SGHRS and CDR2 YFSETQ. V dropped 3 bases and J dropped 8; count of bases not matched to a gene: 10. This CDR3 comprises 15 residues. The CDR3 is CASSSPGLGVYEQFF. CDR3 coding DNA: TGCGCCAGCAGCTCACCGGGACTAGGAGTCTATGAGCAGTTCTTC.

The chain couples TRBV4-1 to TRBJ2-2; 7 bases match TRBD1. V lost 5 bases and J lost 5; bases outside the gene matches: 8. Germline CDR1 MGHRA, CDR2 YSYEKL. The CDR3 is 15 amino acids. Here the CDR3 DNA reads TGCGCCAGCAGCTACTCCTCACAGGGGACCGGGGAGCTGTTTTTT. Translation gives CASSYSSQGTGELFF.

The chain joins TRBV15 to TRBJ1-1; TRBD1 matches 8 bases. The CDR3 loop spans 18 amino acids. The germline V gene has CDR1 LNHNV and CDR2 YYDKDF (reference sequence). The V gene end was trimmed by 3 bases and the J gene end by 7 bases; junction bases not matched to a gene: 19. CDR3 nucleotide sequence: TGTGCCACCAGCAGCCATAGGACAGGGTCCTCTTCTTTCGGTGAAGCTTTCTTT. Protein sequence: CATSSHRTGSSSFGEAFF. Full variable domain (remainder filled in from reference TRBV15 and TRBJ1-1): DAMVIQNPRYQVTQFGKPVTLSCSQTLNHNVMYWYQQKSSQAPKLLFHYYDKDFNNEADTPDNFQSRRPNTSFCFLDIRSPGLGDTAMYLCATSSHRTGSSSFGEAFFGQGTRLTVV.

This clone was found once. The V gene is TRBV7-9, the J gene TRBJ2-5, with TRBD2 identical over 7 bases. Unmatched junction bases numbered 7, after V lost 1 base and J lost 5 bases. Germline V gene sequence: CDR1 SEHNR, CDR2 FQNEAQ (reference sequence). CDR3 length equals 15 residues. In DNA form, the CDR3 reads TGTGCCAGCAGCTTAGTTTTGGCGGGGGTGGAGACCCAGTACTTC. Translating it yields CASSLVLAGVETQYF.

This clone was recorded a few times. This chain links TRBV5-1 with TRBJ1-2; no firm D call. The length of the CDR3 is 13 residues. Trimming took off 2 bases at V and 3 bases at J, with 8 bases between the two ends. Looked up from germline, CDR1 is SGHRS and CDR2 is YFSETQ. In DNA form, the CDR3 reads TGCGCCAGCAGCTTCGGACCCGACTATGGCTACACCTTC. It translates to CASSFGPDYGYTF. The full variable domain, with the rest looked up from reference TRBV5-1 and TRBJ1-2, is KAGVTQTPRYLIKTRGQQVTLSCSPISGHRSVSWYQQTPGQGLQFLFEYFSETQRNKGNFPGRFSGRQFSNSRSEMNVSTLELGDSALYLCASSFGPDYGYTFGSGTRLTVV.

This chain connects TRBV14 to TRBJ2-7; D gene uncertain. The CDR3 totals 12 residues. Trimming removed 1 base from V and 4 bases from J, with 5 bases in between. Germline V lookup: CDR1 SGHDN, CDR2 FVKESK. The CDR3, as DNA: TGTGCCAGCAGCCAAGGGGGTTACGAGCAGTACGTC. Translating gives CASSQGGYEQYV.

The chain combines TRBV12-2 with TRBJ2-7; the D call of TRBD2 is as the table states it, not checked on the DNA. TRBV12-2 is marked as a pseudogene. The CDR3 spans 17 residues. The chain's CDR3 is CASRPREEREYSYEQYV. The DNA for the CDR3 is TGTGCAAGTCGCCCGCGCGAGGAGCGGGAGTACTCCTACGAGCAGTACGTC.

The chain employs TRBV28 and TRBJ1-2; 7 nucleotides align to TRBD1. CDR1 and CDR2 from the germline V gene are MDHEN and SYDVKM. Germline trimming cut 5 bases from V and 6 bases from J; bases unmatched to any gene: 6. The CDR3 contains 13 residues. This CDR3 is CASSIRQGNGYTF. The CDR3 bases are TGTGCCAGCAGTATTCGACAGGGTAATGGCTACACCTTC.

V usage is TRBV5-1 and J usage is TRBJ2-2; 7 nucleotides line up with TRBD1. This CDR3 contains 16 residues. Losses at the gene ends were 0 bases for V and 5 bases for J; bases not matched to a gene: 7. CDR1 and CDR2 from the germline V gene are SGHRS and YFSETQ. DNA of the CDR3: TGCGCCAGCAGCTTGGAGGTAGGGGGCGAGACCGGGGAGCTGTTTTTT. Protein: CASSLEVGGETGELFF.

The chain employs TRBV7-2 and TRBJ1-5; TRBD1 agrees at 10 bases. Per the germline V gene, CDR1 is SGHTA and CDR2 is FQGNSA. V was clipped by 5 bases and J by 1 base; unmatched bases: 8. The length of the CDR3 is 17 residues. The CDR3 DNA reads TGTGCCAGCAGCCCCCGGACAGGGGGGTTGAGCAATCAGCCCCAGCATTTT. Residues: CASSPRTGGLSNQPQHF. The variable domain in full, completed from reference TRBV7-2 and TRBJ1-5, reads GAGVSQSPSNKVTEKGKDVELRCDPISGHTALYWYRQSLGQGLEFLIYFQGNSAPDKSGLPSDRFSAERTGGSVSTLTIQRTQQEDSAVYLCASSPRTGGLSNQPQHFGDGTRLSIL.

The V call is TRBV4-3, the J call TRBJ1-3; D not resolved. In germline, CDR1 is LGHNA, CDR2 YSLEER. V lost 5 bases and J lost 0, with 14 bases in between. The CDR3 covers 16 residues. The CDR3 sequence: CASSAQQLSSGNTIYF. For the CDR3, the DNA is TGCGCCAGCAGCGCACAACAGCTCTCCTCTGGAAACACCATATATTTT.

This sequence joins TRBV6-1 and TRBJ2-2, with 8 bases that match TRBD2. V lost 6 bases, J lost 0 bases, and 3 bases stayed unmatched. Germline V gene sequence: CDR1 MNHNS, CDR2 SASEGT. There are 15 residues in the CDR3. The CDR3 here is CASRRGAANTGELFF. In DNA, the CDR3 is TGTGCCAGCAGGCGGGGGGCCGCGAACACCGGGGAGCTGTTTTTT.

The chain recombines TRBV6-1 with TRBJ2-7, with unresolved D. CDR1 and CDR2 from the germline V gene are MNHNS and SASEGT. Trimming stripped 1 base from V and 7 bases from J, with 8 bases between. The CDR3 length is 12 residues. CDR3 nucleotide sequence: TGTGCCAGCAGTGAAGGTGCGTGGGAGCAGTACTTC. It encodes CASSEGAWEQYF.

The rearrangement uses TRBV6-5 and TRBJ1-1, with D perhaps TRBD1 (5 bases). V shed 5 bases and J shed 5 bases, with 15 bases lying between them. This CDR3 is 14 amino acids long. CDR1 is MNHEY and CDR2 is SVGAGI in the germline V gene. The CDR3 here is CASSPQKGRTEAFF. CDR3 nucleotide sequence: TGTGCCAGCAGTCCCCAGAAGGGGAGGACTGAAGCTTTCTTT.

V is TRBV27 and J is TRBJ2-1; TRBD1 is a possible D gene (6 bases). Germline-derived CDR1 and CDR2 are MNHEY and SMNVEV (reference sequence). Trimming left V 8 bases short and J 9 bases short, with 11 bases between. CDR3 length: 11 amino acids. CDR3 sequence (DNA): TGTGCCAGCGTTCGAGGGGGTGAGCAGTTCTTC. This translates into CASVRGGEQFF.